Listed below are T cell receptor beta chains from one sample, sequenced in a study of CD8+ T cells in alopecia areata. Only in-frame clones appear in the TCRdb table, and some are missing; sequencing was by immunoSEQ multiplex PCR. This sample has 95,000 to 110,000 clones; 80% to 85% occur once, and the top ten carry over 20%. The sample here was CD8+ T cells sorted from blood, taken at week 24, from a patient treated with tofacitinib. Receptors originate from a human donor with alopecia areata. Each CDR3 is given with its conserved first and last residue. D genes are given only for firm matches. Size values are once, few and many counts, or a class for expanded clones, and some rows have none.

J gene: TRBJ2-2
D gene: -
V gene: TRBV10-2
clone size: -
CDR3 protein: CASSEELGLNTGELFF
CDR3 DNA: TGCGCCAGCAGTGAGGAATTAGGATTGAACACCGGGGAGCTGTTTTTT

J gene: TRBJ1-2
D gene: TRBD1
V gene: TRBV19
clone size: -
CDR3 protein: CATSSGTGVYLDGYTF
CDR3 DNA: TGTGCCACCTCCAGTGGGACAGGGGTCTACCTTGATGGCTACACCTTC

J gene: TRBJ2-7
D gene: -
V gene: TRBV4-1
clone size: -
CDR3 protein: CASSQDHSQAYEQYF
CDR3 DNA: TGCGCCAGCAGCCAAGATCACAGTCAGGCCTACGAGCAGTACTTC

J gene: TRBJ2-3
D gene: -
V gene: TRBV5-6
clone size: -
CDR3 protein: CASTYEGSPTDTQYF
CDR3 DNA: TGTGCCAGCACCTATGAGGGGAGCCCCACAGATACGCAGTATTTT

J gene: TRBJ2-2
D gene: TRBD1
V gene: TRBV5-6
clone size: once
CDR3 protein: CASSLGQGSHTGELFF
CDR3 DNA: TGTGCCAGCAGCTTGGGACAGGGAAGTCACACCGGGGAGCTGTTTTTT

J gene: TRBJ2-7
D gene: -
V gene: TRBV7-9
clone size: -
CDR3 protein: CASSLEGISYEQYF
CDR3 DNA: TGTGCCAGCAGCTTAGAGGGGATCTCCTACGAGCAGTACTTC

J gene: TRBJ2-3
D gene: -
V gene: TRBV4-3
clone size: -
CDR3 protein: CASSQGTVGTDTQYF
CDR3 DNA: TGCGCCAGCAGCCAAGGGACCGTTGGCACAGATACGCAGTATTTT

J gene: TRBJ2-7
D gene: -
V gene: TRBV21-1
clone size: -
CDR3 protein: CATPNQYEQYF
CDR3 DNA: TGTGCCACCCCAAACCAGTACGAGCAGTACTTC

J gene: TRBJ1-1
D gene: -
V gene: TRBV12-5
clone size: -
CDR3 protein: CASGLWMNTEAFF
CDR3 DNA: TGTGCTAGTGGTTTGTGGATGAACACTGAAGCTTTCTTT

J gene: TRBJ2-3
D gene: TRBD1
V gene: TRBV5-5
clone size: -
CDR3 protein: CASSLGQGADTQYF
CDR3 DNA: TGTGCCAGCAGCTTGGGACAGGGGGCAGATACGCAGTATTTT

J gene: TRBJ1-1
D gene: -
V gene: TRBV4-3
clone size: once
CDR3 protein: CASSQAPWILEGYTEAFF
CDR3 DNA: TGCGCCAGCAGCCAAGCGCCATGGATACTAGAAGGCTACACTGAAGCTTTCTTT

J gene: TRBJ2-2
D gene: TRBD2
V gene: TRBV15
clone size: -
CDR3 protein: CATSRGRAGGLSGELFF
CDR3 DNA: TGTGCCACCAGCAGAGGTCGAGCGGGGGGGCTCTCCGGGGAGCTGTTTTTT

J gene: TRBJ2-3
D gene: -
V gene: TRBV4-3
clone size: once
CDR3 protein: CASSQDRGLGGTDTQYF
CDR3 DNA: TGCGCCAGCAGCCAAGATCGTGGTCTAGGCGGCACAGATACGCAGTATTTT

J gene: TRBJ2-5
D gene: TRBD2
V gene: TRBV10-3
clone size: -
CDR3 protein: CAISESSSGGQETQYF
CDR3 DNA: TGTGCCATCAGTGAGTCGAGTAGCGGGGGCCAAGAGACCCAGTACTTC

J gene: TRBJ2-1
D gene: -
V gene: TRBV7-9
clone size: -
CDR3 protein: CASSSDRHNEQFF
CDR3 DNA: TGTGCCAGCAGCTCGGACAGACACAATGAGCAGTTCTTC

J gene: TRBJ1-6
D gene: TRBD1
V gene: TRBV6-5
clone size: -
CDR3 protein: CASSWRQGLNSPLHF
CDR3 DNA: TGTGCCAGCAGTTGGCGACAGGGGCTAAATTCACCCCTCCACTTT

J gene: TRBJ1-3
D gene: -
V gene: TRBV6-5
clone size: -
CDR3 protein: CASSFGDSGSGNTIYF
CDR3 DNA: TGTGCCAGCAGTTTCGGGGACTCCGGCTCTGGAAACACCATATATTTT

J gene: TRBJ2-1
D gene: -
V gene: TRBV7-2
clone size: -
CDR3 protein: CASSLFEEAEQFF
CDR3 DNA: TGTGCCAGCAGCTTATTCGAGGAGGCTGAGCAGTTCTTC

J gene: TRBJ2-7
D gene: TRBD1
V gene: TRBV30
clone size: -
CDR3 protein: CAWSDRQGASEQYF
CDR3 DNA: TGTGCCTGGAGCGACCGACAGGGGGCAAGTGAGCAGTACTTC

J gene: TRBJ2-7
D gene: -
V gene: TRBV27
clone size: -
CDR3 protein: CASSWGTSYEQYF
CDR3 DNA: TGTGCCAGCAGTTGGGGGACTTCCTACGAGCAGTACTTC

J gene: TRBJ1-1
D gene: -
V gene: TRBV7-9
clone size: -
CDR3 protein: CASSLGSEAFF
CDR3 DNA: TGTGCCAGCAGCTTAGGAAGTGAAGCTTTCTTT

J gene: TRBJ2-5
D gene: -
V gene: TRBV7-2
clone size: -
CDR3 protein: CASSLGRRGEKTQYF
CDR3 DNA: TGTGCCAGCAGCTTGGGAAGGAGGGGGGAAAAGACCCAGTACTTC

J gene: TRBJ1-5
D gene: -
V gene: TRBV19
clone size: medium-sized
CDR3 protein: CASSRGASFGQPQHF
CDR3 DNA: TGTGCCAGTAGTAGGGGTGCAAGCTTTGGCCAGCCCCAGCATTTT

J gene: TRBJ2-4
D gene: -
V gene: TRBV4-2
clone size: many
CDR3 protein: CASSQDQAGKNIQYF
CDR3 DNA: TGTGCCAGCAGCCAAGATCAAGCGGGCAAAAACATTCAGTACTTC

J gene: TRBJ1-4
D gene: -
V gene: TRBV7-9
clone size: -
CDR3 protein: CASSSDTLLIVGPNEKLFF
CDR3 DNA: TGTGCCAGCAGCTCCGACACGCTACTGATCGTGGGGCCTAATGAAAAACTGTTTTTT

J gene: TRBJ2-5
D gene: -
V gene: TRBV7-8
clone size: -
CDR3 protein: CASSLARTVQETQYF
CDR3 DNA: TGTGCCAGCAGCTTAGCAAGGACAGTCCAAGAGACCCAGTACTTC

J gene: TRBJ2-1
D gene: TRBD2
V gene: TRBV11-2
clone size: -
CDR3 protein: CASSSTGTSPFREEEQFF
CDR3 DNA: TGTGCCAGCAGCTCAACCGGGACTAGCCCCTTCCGGGAGGAAGAGCAGTTCTTC

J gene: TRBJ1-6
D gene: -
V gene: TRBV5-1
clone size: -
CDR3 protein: CASSLGPVGLNSPLHF
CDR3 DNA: TGCGCCAGCAGCTTGGGACCAGTTGGGTTAAATTCACCCCTCCACTTT

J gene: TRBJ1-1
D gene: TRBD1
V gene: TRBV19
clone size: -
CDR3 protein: CASAGGTEAFF
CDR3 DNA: TGTGCCAGTGCAGGGGGCACTGAAGCTTTCTTT

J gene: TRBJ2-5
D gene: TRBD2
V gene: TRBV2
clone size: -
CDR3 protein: CASRGLEETQYF
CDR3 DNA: TGTGCCAGCAGAGGACTAGAAGAGACCCAGTACTTC

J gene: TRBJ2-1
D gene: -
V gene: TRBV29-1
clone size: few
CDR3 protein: CSGDAYNEQFF
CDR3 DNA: TGCAGCGGGGACGCCTACAATGAGCAGTTCTTC

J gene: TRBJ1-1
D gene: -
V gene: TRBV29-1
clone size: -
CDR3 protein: CSVSRNTEAFF
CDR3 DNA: TGCAGCGTTTCCCGGAACACTGAAGCTTTCTTT

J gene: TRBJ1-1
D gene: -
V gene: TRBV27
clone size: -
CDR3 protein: CASSSHIRHAGTEAFF
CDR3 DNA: TGTGCCAGCAGTTCCCACATCCGACATGCCGGGACTGAAGCTTTCTTT

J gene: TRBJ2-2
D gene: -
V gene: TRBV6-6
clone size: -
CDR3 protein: CASSSHRNTGELFF
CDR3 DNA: TGTGCCAGCAGTAGCCACCGGAACACCGGGGAGCTGTTTTTT

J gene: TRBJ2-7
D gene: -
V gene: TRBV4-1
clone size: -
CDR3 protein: CASSQAPGTRSEQYF
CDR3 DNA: TGCGCCAGCAGCCAGGCCCCCGGGACTCGGAGTGAGCAGTACTTC

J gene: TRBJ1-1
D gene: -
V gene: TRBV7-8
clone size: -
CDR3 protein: CASSPRGAPATEAFF
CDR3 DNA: TGTGCCAGCAGCCCCCGGGGGGCGCCGGCCACTGAAGCTTTCTTT

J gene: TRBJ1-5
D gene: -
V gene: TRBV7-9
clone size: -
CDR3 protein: CASSYSTGSSNQPQHF
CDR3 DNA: TGTGCCAGCAGCTACTCGACGGGATCTAGCAATCAGCCCCAGCATTTT

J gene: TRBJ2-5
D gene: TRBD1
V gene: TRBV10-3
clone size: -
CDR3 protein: CAIISKRDREQTQYF
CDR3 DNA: TGTGCCATCATCTCCAAGCGGGACAGGGAGCAGACCCAGTACTTC

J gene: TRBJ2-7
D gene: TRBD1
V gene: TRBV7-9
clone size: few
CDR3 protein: CASSRKGQYYEQYF
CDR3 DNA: TGTGCCAGCAGCCGAAAGGGACAGTACTACGAGCAGTACTTC

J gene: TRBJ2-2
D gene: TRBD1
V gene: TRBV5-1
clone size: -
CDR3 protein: CASSADRATGELFF
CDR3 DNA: TGCGCCAGCAGCGCCGACAGGGCTACCGGGGAGCTGTTTTTT

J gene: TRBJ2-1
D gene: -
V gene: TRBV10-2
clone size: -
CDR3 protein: CASSGGVGSAHEQFF
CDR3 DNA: TGCGCCAGCAGTGGAGGCGTGGGGAGCGCCCATGAGCAGTTCTTC

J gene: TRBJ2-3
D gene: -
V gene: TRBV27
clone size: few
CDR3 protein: CASSLDGGADTQYF
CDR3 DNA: TGTGCCAGCAGTTTAGACGGGGGTGCAGATACGCAGTATTTT

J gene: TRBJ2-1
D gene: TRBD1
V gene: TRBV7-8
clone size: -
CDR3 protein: CASSFVDRVNEQFF
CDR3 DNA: TGTGCCAGCAGCTTCGTGGACAGGGTCAATGAGCAGTTCTTC

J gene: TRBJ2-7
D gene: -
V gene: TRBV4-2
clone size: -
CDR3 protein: CASSQEGSGIPYEQYF
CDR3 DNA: TGTGCCAGCAGCCAAGAGGGGTCAGGGATCCCCTACGAGCAGTACTTC

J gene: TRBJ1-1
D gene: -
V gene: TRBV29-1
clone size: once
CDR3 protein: CSVKMNTEAFF
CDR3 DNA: TGCAGCGTCAAAATGAACACTGAAGCTTTCTTT

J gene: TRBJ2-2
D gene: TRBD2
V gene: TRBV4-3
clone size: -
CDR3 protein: CASSQETSGSWDTGELFF
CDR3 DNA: TGCGCCAGCAGCCAAGAGACTAGCGGGAGTTGGGACACCGGGGAGCTGTTTTTT

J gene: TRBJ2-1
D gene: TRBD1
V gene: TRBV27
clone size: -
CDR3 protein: CASSFSGTGGPYNEQFF
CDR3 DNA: TGTGCCAGCAGTTTTAGCGGGACAGGGGGTCCCTACAATGAGCAGTTCTTC

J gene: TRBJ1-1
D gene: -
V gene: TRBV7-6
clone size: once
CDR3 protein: CASSLGGRGTEAFF
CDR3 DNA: TGTGCCAGCAGCTTAGGGGGGCGCGGCACTGAAGCTTTCTTT

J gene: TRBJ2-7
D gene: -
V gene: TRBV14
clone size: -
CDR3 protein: CASSRSGTDHYQQYF
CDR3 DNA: TGTGCCAGCAGCCGATCCGGGACGGACCATTATCAGCAGTACTTC

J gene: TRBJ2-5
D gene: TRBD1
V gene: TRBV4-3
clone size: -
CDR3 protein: CASSPLYRGWAETQYF
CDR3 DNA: TGCGCCAGCAGCCCGCTCTACAGGGGATGGGCAGAGACCCAGTACTTC

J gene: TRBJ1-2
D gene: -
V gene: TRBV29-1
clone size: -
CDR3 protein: CSVELGTYGYTF
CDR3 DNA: TGCAGCGTTGAATTGGGGACATATGGCTACACCTTC